Included here is one T cell receptor beta chain sequence, with context. This clonotype has a handful of counts. Its target antigen remains unknown. No clone much larger than this one lies a single base away; base qualities are absent. The intended sense of this specimen's time point label: persistent/refractory GD, antithyroid drugs over 5 years with positive TRAb. For both TCR sequencing and RNA sequencing, RNA was extracted from PBMCs in TRIzol. The diagnosis of Graves' disease was made according to American Thyroid Association guidelines. Patients were recruited from an endocrinology department in Xi'an, China. From each patient, approximately 9.9 milliliters of peripheral blood was collected into an EDTA anticoagulant tube. Ficoll Paque Plus density gradient separation was used to isolate PBMCs, and no further T cell sorting was performed. RNA quality was checked with an Agilent 2100 Bioanalyzer and agarose gel, and concentration with a NanoDrop 2000.

Receptor libraries were prepared by multiplex PCR. For sequencing, an Illumina HiSeq 4000 was employed. iRepertoire HTBI primers and Arm-PCR amplification of CDR3 regions were used to construct TCR beta libraries. PCR products were gel purified before sequencing. On the study's bioinformatics: A total of under 80 TRBV and some 13 TRBJ segments were identified across samples and were used for gene usage analysis of CDR3 amino acid clonotypes. COPE and FqMerger were used to merge the filtered high-quality paired reads into contigs. BLAST was used to align contigs to IMGT TRBV, TRBD and TRBJ reference genes, and CDR3 was defined according to IMGT. Any clonotype with a frequency above 0.1% was classified as a highly expanded clone. Shannon entropy was used to measure repertoire diversity, and the Gini coefficient was used to measure V-J evenness. A clonotype found in more than one individual was treated as public. TCRdb handled the public reads itself, with Q25 trimming in fastp and clone calling in MiXCR, and kept productive beta chains. Entries are consolidated by CDR3 protein sequence, retaining the most common genes and DNA. The V and J calls were not made by the authors but by TCRdb's processing. Across this sample there are some 450,000 distinct CDR3 sequences, with roughly a quarter seen only once. Roughly 30% of the sample rests with the top ten.

The sample is drawn from a study of regulatory T cells in long-lasting Graves disease (dated by TCRdb to the early 2020s). Study-wide context: Persistent Graves' disease was defined as antithyroid drug treatment for over 5 years with persistently positive TSH receptor autoantibodies. A total of around 35 samples were covered by TCR sequencing, comprising some 13 persistent and 20 newly diagnosed Graves' disease patients. The study was registered as a clinical trial and conducted in China. Persistent Graves' disease patients were compared with newly diagnosed Graves' disease patients by peripheral blood TCR sequencing and RNA sequencing. In the clinical cohort, patients with persistent Graves' disease had used antithyroid drugs for an average of about 10.3 years.

As encoded in the germline V gene (reference sequence), CDR1 is LNHDA while CDR2 is SQIVND. From its cysteine to its phenylalanine, the CDR3 spans 13 amino acids. Solely the CDR3 DNA is kept, with 39 bases framed from the first base. V is reduced by 4 bases and J by 6 bases, leaving a spacing of 9 bases between them. Study-wide conclusions, independent of this receptor: Because the primary lesion, thyroid tissue, could not be accessed, the study looked at peripheral blood alone. Sequencing and analysis were restricted to the TCR beta chain. A larger number of public clonotypes was shared among persistent patients (2,741) than among newly diagnosed patients (roughly 980). TRBV28, TRBJ1-2 and TRBJ2-5 were preferentially used in persistent disease, while TRBV20-1 and TRBJ2-1 were favored in newly diagnosed disease. Lower TCR Shannon entropy and fewer highly expanded clones were observed in persistent Graves' disease patients than in newly diagnosed patients, which suggested clonal expansion. The authors acknowledged the small sample size as a limitation that may reduce accuracy.

The rearrangement combines TRBV19 with TRBJ2-2, and perhaps TRBD1 as D gene, on 5 matching bases. Source: peripheral blood mononuclear cells (PBMCs), taken when the disease was refractory, from a patient treated with antithyroid drugs. This sequence originates from a female donor with Graves disease. The CDR3 sequence is CASSSQGPGELFF. In nucleotide form, the sequence is TGTGCCAGTAGTAGCCAGGGTCCCGGGGAGCTGTTTTTT.